This entry lists 27 T cell receptor beta chains sequenced from one sample in a study of blood T cell repertoires in COVID-19. Measured with immunoSEQ multiplex PCR; TCRdb has only the in-frame clones, and not every one. This table has 40,000 to 50,000 clones, roughly 89% appearing once. What was sequenced was peripheral blood. These receptors came from a human donor in a cohort sampled during active COVID-19.

The chain joins TRBV29-1 to TRBJ1-1; the match to TRBD1 covers 11 bases. CDR3 length: 15 residues. CDR1 and CDR2 (germline): SQVTM, ANQGSEA. J lost 7 bases, V lost 3 bases, and 10 bases had no gene match. CDR3 DNA sequence: TGCAGCGTTGAGTTTTTGGGACAGGGGGACGGTGAAGCTTTCTTT. As protein: CSVEFLGQGDGEAFF.

This clone was detected only once. This chain connects TRBV2 to TRBJ1-5; 7 nucleotides match TRBD1. Germline-derived CDR1 and CDR2 are SNHLY and FYNNEI. There are 16 residues in the CDR3. V lost 5 bases and J lost 0; bases outside the gene matches: 7. The CDR3 spells CASSSDRWDSNQPQHF. CDR3 DNA: TGTGCCAGCAGTTCGGACAGGTGGGATAGCAATCAGCCCCAGCATTTT.

V usage is TRBV4-3 and J usage is TRBJ1-2; TRBD1 might be the D (5 bases). The CDR3 has 15 amino acids. Per the germline V gene, CDR1 is LGHNA and CDR2 is YSLEER. Trimming shortened V by 3 bases and J by 5 bases, and 16 bases separated the two germline ends. CDR3 nucleotide sequence: TGCGCCAGCAGCCAGTCTTCAGGGAAGGGGTATGGCTACACCTTC. This translates into CASSQSSGKGYGYTF.

CDR3 nucleotides: TGTGCCAGCTCACCTCGGGACTGGAGCTCTGGGGCCAACGTCCTGACTTTC. Encoded protein: CASSPRDWSSGANVLTF. The gene calls are TRBV18 and TRBJ2-6; maybe TRBD2 (6 bases). CDR1 is KGHSH and CDR2 is LQKENI in the germline V gene. Between the trimmed V and J ends, which lost 3 bases and 0 bases, there was a span of 12 bases. The CDR3 is 17 residues long.

The gene calls are TRBV19 and TRBJ1-2; D is unresolved. The CDR3 spans 13 residues. Trimming removed 3 bases at V and 0 bases at J, with 5 bases between. Germline CDR1 is LNHDA and CDR2 is SQIVND (reference sequence). The CDR3 loop is CASSIDTNYGYTF. The CDR3 DNA sequence: TGTGCCAGTAGTATCGACACTAACTATGGCTACACCTTC.

V usage is TRBV11-3 and J usage is TRBJ2-7; TRBD1 agrees at 9 bases. The V segment lost 5 bases and the J segment 2 bases; nucleotides outside the gene matches: 10. This CDR3 contains 16 residues. Germline V gene lookup returns CDR1 SGHNT and CDR2 YENEEA. The CDR3 DNA follows: TGTGCCAGCAGCCCATCGACCGGGACAGGGACCTACGAGCAGTACTTC. It specifies CASSPSTGTGTYEQYF.

The rearrangement links TRBV5-6 to TRBJ1-5; 7 nucleotides match TRBD1. J gave up 7 bases and V 6 bases, and 10 bases lay outside the gene matches. In germline, CDR1 is SGHDT, CDR2 YYEEEE. The CDR3 has 14 residues. The CDR3 nucleotides are TGTGCCAGCACCTTAACAGGGGCAAGGCAGCCCCAGCATTTT. Translation: CASTLTGARQPQHF.

The chain joins TRBV7-2 to TRBJ2-5; TRBD1 agrees at 10 bases. Per germline, CDR1 SGHTA and CDR2 FQGNSA. The CDR3 is made up of 17 amino acids. Germline trimming cut 5 bases from V and 3 bases from J; bases unmatched to any gene: 12. This CDR3 reads CASSEDPGQGYEETQYF. The DNA for the CDR3 is TGTGCCAGCAGCGAAGACCCGGGACAGGGGTACGAAGAGACCCAGTACTTC.

The chain links TRBV11-3 to TRBJ1-1; no reliable D call. CDR3 length: 14 amino acids. Germline V gives CDR1 SGHNT, CDR2 YENEEA. V lost 1 base, J lost 4 bases, and 10 bases lay in between. This CDR3 reads CASSLGAGSTEAFF. CDR3 coding DNA: TGTGCCAGCAGCTTAGGGGCGGGAAGCACTGAAGCTTTCTTT.

The rearrangement links TRBV15 to TRBJ1-2; no firm D call. The CDR3 extends over 14 amino acids. The V end lost 1 base, the J end lost 8 bases, and 14 bases lay between the germline ends. The germline V gene encodes CDR1 LNHNV and CDR2 YYDKDF (reference sequence). In DNA, the CDR3 is TGTGCCACCAGCAGAGGTGACGCCGGGGAAGGCTACACCTTC. This sequence encodes CATSRGDAGEGYTF.

J is TRBJ1-1 and V is TRBV5-6; 8 bases are a match to TRBD1. Germline values: CDR1 SGHDT, CDR2 YYEEEE. V lost 0 bases to trimming and J lost 0 bases; unmatched junction nucleotides: 1. The CDR3 has 15 amino acids. This CDR3 is CASSLATGVNTEAFF. CDR3 DNA: TGTGCCAGCAGCTTGGCGACAGGGGTGAACACTGAAGCTTTCTTT.

This chain uses TRBV6-2 or TRBV6-3 with TRBJ1-2; 8 bases align to TRBD1. Germline assignment: CDR1 MNHEY and CDR2 SVGEGT. V was clipped by 6 bases and J by 8 bases; unmatched bases: 8. The CDR3 totals 13 residues. CDR3 DNA sequence: TGTGCCAGCAGCTCAGACAGGGGTCGCGGCTACACCTTC. Its translation is CASSSDRGRGYTF.

The rearrangement links TRBV5-1 to TRBJ2-7; 11 nucleotides line up with TRBD1. Germline assignment: CDR1 SGHRS and CDR2 YFSETQ. This CDR3 has 15 residues. Germline trimming cut 3 bases from V and 3 bases from J; bases unmatched to any gene: 5. CDR3 residues: CASSWGTGGVYEQYF. CDR3 DNA sequence: TGCGCCAGCAGCTGGGGGACAGGGGGAGTCTACGAGCAGTACTTC.

The count of this clone is one. The chain employs TRBV10-3 and TRBJ2-7; 11 nucleotides align to TRBD1. The CDR3 runs to 16 residues. Germline V gene sequence: CDR1 ENHRY, CDR2 SYGVKD. The V and J ends lost 5 bases and 0 bases, in that order; junction bases with no gene match: 6. Written as DNA, the CDR3 is TGTGCCATCAGTCCCGGGACAGGGGGGAGCTCCTACGAGCAGTACTTC. As protein: CAISPGTGGSSYEQYF.

The chain employs TRBV27 and TRBJ1-1, with D possibly TRBD1 on 6 matching bases. CDR1 is MNHEY, CDR2 SMNVEV, per germline (reference sequence). The CDR3 runs to 15 residues. Trimming removed 3 bases from V and 6 bases from J, with 17 bases in between. The CDR3 DNA reads TGTGCCAGCAGTTTGCGGGGGGCGCGTAGCTCTGAAGCTTTCTTT. Encoded protein: CASSLRGARSSEAFF.

V and J are TRBV10-3 and TRBJ1-1; D call uncertain. V was trimmed by 2 bases and J by 0 bases, leaving 7 bases between them. The germline gives CDR1 ENHRY, CDR2 SYGVKD. This CDR3 is built from 14 residues. CDR3 amino acids: CAISELKLNTEAFF. The DNA for the CDR3 is TGTGCCATCAGTGAGCTGAAGCTGAACACTGAAGCTTTCTTT.

This clone was counted between two and nine times. This chain links TRBV7-9 with TRBJ1-2; TRBD1 might be the D (6 bases). V was clipped by 3 bases and J by 5 bases, with 16 bases between them. The CDR3 spans 15 residues. Germline-derived CDR1 and CDR2 are SEHNR and FQNEAQ (reference sequence). CDR3 amino acids: CASSFGSGGEYGYTF. The DNA of the CDR3 is TGTGCCAGCAGCTTTGGCAGTGGGGGCGAATATGGCTACACCTTC.

The DNA for the CDR3 is TGTGCCAGCAGCCAAGGGACAGTTGAAGCTTTCTTT. Protein: CASSQGTVEAFF. V usage is TRBV5-4 and J usage is TRBJ1-1; the match to TRBD1 covers 7 bases. The germline CDR1 and CDR2 sequences are SGHNT and YYREEE (reference sequence). This CDR3 contains 12 residues. J lost 7 bases, V lost 4 bases, and 4 bases had no gene match.

V is TRBV3-1 (or the pseudogene TRBV3-2) and J is TRBJ1-2, with no clear D. V was trimmed by 0 bases and J by 0 bases, leaving 32 bases between them. The germline gives CDR1 LGHDT, CDR2 YNNKEL (reference sequence). The length of the CDR3 is 23 residues. CDR3 coding DNA: TGTGCCAGCAGCCAAGAAGCAATCCAAGACATACGAGAGGAGGAGGGCCCTAACTATGGCTACACCTTC. As protein: CASSQEAIQDIREEEGPNYGYTF.

The CDR3 reads CASSLAGATNEKLFF. The DNA for the CDR3 is TGTGCCAGCAGCTTGGCTGGGGCGACTAATGAAAAACTGTTTTTT. The chain uses TRBV5-6 and TRBJ1-4; D perhaps matches TRBD1 (5 bases). CDR1 and CDR2 (germline): SGHDT, YYEEEE. This CDR3 is 15 amino acids long. Trimming shortened V by 0 bases and J by 2 bases, and 8 bases separated the two germline ends. Based on the CDR3 plus reference TRBV5-6 and TRBJ1-4, the full variable domain is DAGVTQSPTHLIKTRGQQVTLRCSPKSGHDTVSWYQQALGQGPQFIFQYYEEEERQRGNFPDRFSGHQFPNYSSELNVNALLLGDSALYLCASSLAGATNEKLFFGSGTQLSVL.

The chain is built from TRBV10-3 and TRBJ1-1; TRBD1 matches 9 bases. V dropped 3 bases and J dropped 7; count of bases not matched to a gene: 6. Germline V CDR1 and CDR2: ENHRY, SYGVKD. This CDR3 contains 14 residues. DNA for the CDR3: TGTGCCATCAGTGATCCTGGGACAGGGAGTGAAGCTTTCTTT. Translation gives CAISDPGTGSEAFF.

The chain is built from TRBV10-1 and TRBJ1-3; TRBD1 aligns across 8 bases. The CDR3 sequence is 15 residues long. The trim removed 2 bases at V and 2 bases at J, leaving 2 bases unmatched. Germline loops: CDR1 WNHNN, CDR2 SYGVQD (reference sequence). In nucleotides, the CDR3 is TGCGCCAGCAGTGAGGACAGGGGAACTGGAAACACCATATATTTT. It yields the protein CASSEDRGTGNTIYF.

V and J are TRBV9 and TRBJ2-7; 10 bases fit TRBD1. The CDR3 is 14 residues long. The junction had 5 bases not matched to a gene; V was cut back by 3 bases and J by 5 bases. Looked up from germline, CDR1 is SGDLS and CDR2 is YYNGEE. CDR3 nucleotide sequence: TGTGCCAGCAGCGCCAGACAGGGGGCCGACGAGCAGTACTTC. This translates into CASSARQGADEQYF.

The chain joins TRBV27 to TRBJ2-7; maybe TRBD2 (6 bases). V was shortened by 5 bases and J by 3 bases, with 11 bases between the two germline ends. CDR1 and CDR2 from the germline V gene are MNHEY and SMNVEV (reference sequence). The CDR3 contains 13 residues. The CDR3 here is CASSPTSYYEQYF. In DNA form, the CDR3 reads TGTGCCAGCAGTCCCACTAGCTACTACGAGCAGTACTTC.

The rearrangement links TRBV4-2 to TRBJ2-7; perhaps TRBD1 as D (6 bases). Per the germline V gene, CDR1 is LGHNA and CDR2 is YNFKEQ. The CDR3 spans 16 residues. V shed 0 bases and J shed 6 bases, with 18 bases lying between them. CDR3 loop: CASSQEQGFGYGEQYF. The CDR3 bases are TGTGCCAGCAGCCAAGAGCAGGGGTTCGGGTATGGCGAGCAGTACTTC.

The chain couples TRBV5-6 to TRBJ1-1, with D maybe TRBD1 (5 bases). This CDR3 is built from 14 residues. Trimming removed 0 bases from V and 5 bases from J, with 11 bases in between. Germline CDR1 and CDR2: SGHDT and YYEEEE. The chain's CDR3 is CASSLEGTLTEAFF. Written as DNA, the CDR3 is TGTGCCAGCAGCTTGGAGGGGACTCTTACTGAAGCTTTCTTT.

The chain is built from TRBV19 and TRBJ1-2; 9 positions agree with TRBD1. This CDR3 contains 13 residues. CDR1 is LNHDA, CDR2 SQIVND, per germline (reference sequence). V shed 4 bases, J shed 5 bases, and the junction held 2 bases outside the gene matches. The CDR3: CASSTGTGYGYTF. CDR3 nucleotide sequence: TGTGCCAGTAGTACCGGGACAGGGTATGGCTACACCTTC.